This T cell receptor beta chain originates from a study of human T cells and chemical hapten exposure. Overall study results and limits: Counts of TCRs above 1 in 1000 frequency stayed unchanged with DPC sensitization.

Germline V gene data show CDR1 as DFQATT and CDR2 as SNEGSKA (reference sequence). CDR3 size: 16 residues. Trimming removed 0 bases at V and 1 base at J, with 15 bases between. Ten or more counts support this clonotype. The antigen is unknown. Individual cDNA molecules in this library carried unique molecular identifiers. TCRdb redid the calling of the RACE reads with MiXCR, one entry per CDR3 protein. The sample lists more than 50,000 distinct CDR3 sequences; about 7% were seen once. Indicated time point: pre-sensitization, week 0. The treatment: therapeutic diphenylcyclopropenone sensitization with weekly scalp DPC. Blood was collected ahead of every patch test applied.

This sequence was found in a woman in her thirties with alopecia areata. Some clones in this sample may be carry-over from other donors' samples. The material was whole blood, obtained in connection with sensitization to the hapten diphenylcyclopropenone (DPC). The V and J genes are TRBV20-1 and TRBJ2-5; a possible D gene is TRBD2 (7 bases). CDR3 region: CSARDLGAGAQETQYF. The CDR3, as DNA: TGCAGTGCTAGAGATCTGGGGGCGGGGGCCCAAGAGACCCAGTACTTC.